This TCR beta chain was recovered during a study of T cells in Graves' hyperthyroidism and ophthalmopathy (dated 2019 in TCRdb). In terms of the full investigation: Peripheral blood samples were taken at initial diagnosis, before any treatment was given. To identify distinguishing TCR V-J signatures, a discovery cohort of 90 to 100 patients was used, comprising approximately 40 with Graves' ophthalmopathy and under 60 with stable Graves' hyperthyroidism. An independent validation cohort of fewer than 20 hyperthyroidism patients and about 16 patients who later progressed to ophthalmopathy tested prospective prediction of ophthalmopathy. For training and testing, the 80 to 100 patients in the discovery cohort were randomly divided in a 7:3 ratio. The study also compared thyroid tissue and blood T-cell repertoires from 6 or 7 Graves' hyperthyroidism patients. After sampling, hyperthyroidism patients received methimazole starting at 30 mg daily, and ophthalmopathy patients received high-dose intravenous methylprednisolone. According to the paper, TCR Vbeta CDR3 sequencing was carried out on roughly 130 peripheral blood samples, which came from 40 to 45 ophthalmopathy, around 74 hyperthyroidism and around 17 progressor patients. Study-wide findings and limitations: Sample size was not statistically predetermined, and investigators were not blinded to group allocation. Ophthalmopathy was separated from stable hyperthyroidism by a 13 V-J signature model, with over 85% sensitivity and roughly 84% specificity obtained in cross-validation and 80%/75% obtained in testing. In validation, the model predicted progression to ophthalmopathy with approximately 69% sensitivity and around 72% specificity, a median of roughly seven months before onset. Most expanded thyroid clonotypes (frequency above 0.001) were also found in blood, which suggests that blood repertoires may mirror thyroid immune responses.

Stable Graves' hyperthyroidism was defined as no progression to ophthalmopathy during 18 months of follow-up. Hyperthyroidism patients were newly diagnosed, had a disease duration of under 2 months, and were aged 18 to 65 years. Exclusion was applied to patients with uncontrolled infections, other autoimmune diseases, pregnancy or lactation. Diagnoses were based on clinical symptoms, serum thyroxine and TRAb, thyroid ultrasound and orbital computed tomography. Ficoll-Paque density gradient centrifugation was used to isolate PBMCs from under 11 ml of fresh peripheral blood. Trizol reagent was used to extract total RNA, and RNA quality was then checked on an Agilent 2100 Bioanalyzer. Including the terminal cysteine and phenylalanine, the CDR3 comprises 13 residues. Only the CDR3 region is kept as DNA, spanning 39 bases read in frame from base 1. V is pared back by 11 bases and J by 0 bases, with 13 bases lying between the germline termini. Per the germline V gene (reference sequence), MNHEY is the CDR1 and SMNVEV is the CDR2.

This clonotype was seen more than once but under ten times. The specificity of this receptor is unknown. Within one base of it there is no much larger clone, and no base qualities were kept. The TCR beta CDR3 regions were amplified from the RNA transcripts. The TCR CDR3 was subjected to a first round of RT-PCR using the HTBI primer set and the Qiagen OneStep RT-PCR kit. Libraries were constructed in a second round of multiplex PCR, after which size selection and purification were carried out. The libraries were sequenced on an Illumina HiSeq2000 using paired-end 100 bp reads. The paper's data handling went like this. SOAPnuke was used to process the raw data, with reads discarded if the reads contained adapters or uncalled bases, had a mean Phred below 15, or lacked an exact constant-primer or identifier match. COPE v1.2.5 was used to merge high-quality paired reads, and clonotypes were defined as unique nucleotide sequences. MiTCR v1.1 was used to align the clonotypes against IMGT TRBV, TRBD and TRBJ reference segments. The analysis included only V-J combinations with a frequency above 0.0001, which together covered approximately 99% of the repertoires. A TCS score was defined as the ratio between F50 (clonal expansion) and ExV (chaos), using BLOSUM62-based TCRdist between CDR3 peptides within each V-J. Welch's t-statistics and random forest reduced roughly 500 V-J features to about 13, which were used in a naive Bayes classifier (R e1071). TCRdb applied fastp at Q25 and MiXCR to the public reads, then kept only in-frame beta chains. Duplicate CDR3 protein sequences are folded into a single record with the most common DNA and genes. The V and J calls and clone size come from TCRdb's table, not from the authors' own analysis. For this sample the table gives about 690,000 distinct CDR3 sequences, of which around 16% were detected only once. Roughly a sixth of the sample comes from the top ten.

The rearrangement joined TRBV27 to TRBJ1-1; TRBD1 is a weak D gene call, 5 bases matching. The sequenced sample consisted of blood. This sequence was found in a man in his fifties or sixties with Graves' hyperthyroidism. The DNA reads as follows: TGTGCCGCATCCCGGGGGGTGAACACTGAAGCTTTCTTT. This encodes CAASRGVNTEAFF.